These 2 T cell receptor beta chains originate from one sample sequenced in a study of blood T cell repertoires in COVID-19. The repertoire was sequenced with immunoSEQ multiplex PCR; TCRdb's copy has only in-frame clones and lacks some. The sample has tens of thousands of clones; 80% to 90% are singletons. Sequenced input: peripheral blood. These receptors all stem from a man between 60 and 70 years old with acute or convalescent COVID-19.

The rearrangement uses TRBV7-9 and TRBJ1-1; maybe TRBD1 (5 bases). V was shortened by 8 bases and J by 4 bases, with 14 bases between the two germline ends. The CDR3 contains 13 residues. CDR1 and CDR2 (germline): SEHNR, FQNEAQ (reference sequence). The CDR3 reads CASGHVWGTEAFF. CDR3 bases: TGTGCCAGCGGACATGTTTGGGGCACTGAAGCTTTCTTT.

This chain uses TRBV5-1 with TRBJ2-2; D gene unclear. Trimming stripped 2 bases from V and 0 bases from J, with 11 bases between. Germline V gene lookup returns CDR1 SGHRS and CDR2 YFSETQ. This CDR3 is built from 16 residues. The chain's CDR3 is CASSFLESSNTGELFF. For the CDR3, the DNA is TGCGCCAGCAGCTTTCTCGAGTCATCGAACACCGGGGAGCTGTTTTTT.